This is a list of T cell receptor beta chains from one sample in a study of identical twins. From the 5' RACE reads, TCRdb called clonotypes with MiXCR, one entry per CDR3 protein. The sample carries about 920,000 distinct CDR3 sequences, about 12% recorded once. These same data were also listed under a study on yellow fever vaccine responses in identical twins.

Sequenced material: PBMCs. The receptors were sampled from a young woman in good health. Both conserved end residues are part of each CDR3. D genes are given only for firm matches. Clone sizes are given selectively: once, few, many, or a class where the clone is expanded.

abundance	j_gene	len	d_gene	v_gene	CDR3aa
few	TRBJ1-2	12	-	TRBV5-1	CASSHTGDGYTF
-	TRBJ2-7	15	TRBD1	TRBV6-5	CASSSRQGTVYEQYF
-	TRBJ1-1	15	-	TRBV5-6	CASSPLDTVNTEAFF
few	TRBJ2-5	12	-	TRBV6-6	CASGINSETQYF
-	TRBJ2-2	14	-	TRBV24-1	CATSGPNEHGELFF
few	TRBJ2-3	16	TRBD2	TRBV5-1	CASSLVAGGWADTQYF
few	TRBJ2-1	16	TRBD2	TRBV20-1	CSARRLAGGAYNEQFF
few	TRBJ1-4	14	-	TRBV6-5	CASSYRGVGEKLFF
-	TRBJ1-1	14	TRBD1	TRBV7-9	CASSFDRGDTEAFF
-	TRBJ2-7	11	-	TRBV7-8	CASSSGTEQYF
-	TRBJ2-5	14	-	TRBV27	CASSFIRTQETQYF
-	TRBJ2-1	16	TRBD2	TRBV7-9	CASSFDSSGSSDEQFF
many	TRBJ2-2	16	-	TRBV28	CASSLGDIGYTGELFF
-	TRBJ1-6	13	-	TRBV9	CASSVNADSPLHF
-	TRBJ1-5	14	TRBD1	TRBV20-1	CSARVGTENQPQHF
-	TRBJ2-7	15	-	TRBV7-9	CASSRTAQDVYEQYF
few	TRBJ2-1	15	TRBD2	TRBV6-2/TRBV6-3	CASSYLASGYNEQFF
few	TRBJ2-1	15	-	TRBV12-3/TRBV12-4	CASSFYSPGYGEQFF